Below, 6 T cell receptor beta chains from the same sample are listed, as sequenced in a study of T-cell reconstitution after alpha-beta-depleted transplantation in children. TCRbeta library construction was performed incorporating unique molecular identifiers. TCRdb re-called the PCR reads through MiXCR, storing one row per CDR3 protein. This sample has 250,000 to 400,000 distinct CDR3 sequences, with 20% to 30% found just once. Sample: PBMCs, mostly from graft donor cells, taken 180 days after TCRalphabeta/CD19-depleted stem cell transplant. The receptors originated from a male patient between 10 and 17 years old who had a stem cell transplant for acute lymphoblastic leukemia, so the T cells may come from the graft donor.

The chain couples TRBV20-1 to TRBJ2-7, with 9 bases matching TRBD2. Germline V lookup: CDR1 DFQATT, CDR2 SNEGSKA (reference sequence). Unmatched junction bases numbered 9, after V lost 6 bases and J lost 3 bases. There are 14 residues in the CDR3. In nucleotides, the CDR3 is TGCAGTGCCCCCCGACTAGCGGAGAACTACGAGCAGTACTTC. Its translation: CSAPRLAENYEQYF.

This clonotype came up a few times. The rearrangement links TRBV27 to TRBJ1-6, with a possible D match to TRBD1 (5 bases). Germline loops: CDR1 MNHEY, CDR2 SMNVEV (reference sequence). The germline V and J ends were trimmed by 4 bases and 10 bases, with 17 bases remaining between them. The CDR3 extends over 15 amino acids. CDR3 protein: CASSYRDGRGSPLHF. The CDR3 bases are TGTGCCAGCAGTTATCGGGACGGGAGAGGGTCACCCCTCCACTTT.

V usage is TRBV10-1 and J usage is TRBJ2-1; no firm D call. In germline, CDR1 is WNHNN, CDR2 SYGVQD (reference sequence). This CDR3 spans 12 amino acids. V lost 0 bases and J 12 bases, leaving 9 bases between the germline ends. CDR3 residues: CASSESIGGQFF. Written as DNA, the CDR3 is TGCGCCAGCAGTGAGTCGATCGGCGGGCAGTTCTTC.

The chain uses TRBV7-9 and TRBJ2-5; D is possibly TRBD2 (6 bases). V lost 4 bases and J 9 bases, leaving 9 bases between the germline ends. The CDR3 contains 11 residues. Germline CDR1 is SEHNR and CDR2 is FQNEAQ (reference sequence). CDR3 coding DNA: TGTGCCAGCAGCTATTGGGGGGCCCAGTACTTC. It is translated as CASSYWGAQYF. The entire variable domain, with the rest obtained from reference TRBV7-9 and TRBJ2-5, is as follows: DTGVSQNPRHKITKRGQNVTFRCDPISEHNRLYWYRQTLGQGPEFLTYFQNEAQLEKSRLLSDRFSAERPKGSFSTLEIQRTEQGDSAMYLCASSYWGAQYFGPGTRLLVL.

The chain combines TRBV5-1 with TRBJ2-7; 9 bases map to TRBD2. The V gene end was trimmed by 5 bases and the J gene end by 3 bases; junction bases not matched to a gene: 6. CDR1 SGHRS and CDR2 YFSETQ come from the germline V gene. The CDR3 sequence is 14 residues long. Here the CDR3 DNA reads TGCGCCAGCAGTCCTAGCGGGACCTTCTACGAGCAGTACTTC. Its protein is CASSPSGTFYEQYF.

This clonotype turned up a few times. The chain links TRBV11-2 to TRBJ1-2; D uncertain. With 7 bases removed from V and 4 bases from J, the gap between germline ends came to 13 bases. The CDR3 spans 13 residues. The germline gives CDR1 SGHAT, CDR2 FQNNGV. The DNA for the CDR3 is TGTGCCAGCACCCCCGGAAATGGCTATGGCTACACCTTC. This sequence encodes CASTPGNGYGYTF.